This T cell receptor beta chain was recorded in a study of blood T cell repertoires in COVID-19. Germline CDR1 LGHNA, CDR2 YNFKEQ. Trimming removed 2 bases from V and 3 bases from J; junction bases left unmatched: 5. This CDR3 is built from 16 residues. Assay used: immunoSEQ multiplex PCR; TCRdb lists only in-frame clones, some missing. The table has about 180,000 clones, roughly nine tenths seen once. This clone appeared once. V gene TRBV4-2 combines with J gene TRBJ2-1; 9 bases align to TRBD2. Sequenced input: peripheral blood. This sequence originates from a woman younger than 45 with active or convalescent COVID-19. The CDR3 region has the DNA TGTGCCAGCAGCCAAAGCAGCGGGGGGCACTACAATGAGCAGTTCTTC. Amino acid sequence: CASSQSSGGHYNEQFF.